Shown below are 8 T cell receptor beta chains from a single sample sequenced in a study of cytomegalovirus exposure and HLA in healthy donors. PCR amplification relied on 60 Vbeta primers (plus 13 Jbeta primers). Sequenced by immunoSEQ multiplex PCR; TCRdb stores in-frame clones only, minus some. Of approximately 110,000 clones detected, roughly 15% appear once; the ten largest clones hold 1.9%. Material: PBMCs. These receptors were taken from a woman aged 18-30 years in good health and CMV-seronegative.

This clone was counted only a few times. CDR3 region: CASSVGGLAGGLLTDTQYF. CDR3 DNA sequence: TGTGCCAGCAGCGTAGGGGGACTAGCGGGGGGCTTATTGACAGATACGCAGTATTTT. The genes are TRBV9 and TRBJ2-3; the match to TRBD2 covers 15 bases. Germline loops: CDR1 SGDLS, CDR2 YYNGEE. The CDR3 spans 19 residues. After removal of 0 bases from V and 3 bases from J, the junction contained 8 bases not matched to a gene.

This clone has just a few counts. The chain joins TRBV5-1 to TRBJ2-1; D might be TRBD1 (6 bases). CDR3 length: 13 residues. Deletions cut 0 bases from V and 10 bases from J, with 11 bases between. Germline CDR1 reads SGHRS; CDR2 reads YFSETQ. CDR3 amino acids: CASSLVGAREQFF. DNA of the CDR3: TGCGCCAGCAGCTTGGTGGGGGCCCGAGAGCAGTTCTTC.

This chain links TRBV6-5 with TRBJ2-7; 11 bases line up with TRBD2. V lost 4 bases to trimming and J lost 0 bases; unmatched junction nucleotides: 2. Germline V gives CDR1 MNHEY, CDR2 SVGAGI. The CDR3 is made up of 15 amino acids. The DNA of the CDR3 is TGTGCCAGCAGTTTCGGGACTAGCGGCTCCTACGAGCAGTACTTC. It encodes CASSFGTSGSYEQYF.

This clone was seen only a few times. The chain joins TRBV4-2 to TRBJ2-2; 8 nucleotides agree with TRBD1. J gave up 2 bases and V 2 bases, and 7 bases lay outside the gene matches. Germline assignment: CDR1 LGHNA and CDR2 YNFKEQ. The length of the CDR3 is 17 residues. CDR3 coding DNA: TGTGCCAGCAGCCAACCTGACAGGGGTCAAAACACCGGGGAGCTGTTTTTT. Translated: CASSQPDRGQNTGELFF.

V is TRBV18 and J is TRBJ2-2; D uncertain. With 0 bases removed from V and 6 bases from J, the gap between germline ends came to 8 bases. Germline CDR1 KGHSH, CDR2 LQKENI. This CDR3 comprises 14 residues. CDR3 residues: CASSPPNEPGELFF. CDR3 sequence (DNA): TGTGCCAGCTCACCACCGAATGAGCCCGGGGAGCTGTTTTTT. Supplemented by reference TRBV18 and TRBJ2-2, the full variable domain reads NAGVMQNPRHLVRRRGQEARLRCSPMKGHSHVYWYRQLPEEGLKFMVYLQKENIIDESGMPKERFSAEFPKEGPSILRIQQVVRGDSAAYFCASSPPNEPGELFFGEGSRLTVL.

There are a few counts of this clone. The V gene is TRBV4-3, the J gene TRBJ2-2, with 13 nucleotides matching TRBD2. This CDR3 comprises 16 residues. The V and J ends lost 6 bases and 4 bases, in that order; junction bases with no gene match: 5. Germline V lookup: CDR1 LGHNA, CDR2 YSLEER. CDR3 sequence reads: CASSQGLAGFTGELFF. The CDR3 DNA reads as TGCGCCAGCAGTCAGGGACTAGCGGGGTTCACCGGGGAGCTGTTTTTT.

The V and J genes are TRBV30 and TRBJ1-5; D might be TRBD1 (6 bases). Deletions cut 3 bases from V and 2 bases from J, with 14 bases between. This CDR3 has 15 amino acids. CDR1 is GTSNPN, CDR2 SVGIG, per germline (reference sequence). This chain's CDR3 is CAWSARRQGNQPQHF. The CDR3 nucleotides are TGTGCCTGGAGCGCCCGGCGACAGGGCAATCAGCCCCAGCATTTT.

The chain is built from TRBV6-1 and TRBJ2-7; 8 bases line up with TRBD1. This CDR3 has 14 residues. The junction had 8 bases not matched to a gene; V was cut back by 4 bases and J by 6 bases. Germline loops: CDR1 MNHNS, CDR2 SASEGT. DNA of the CDR3: TGTGCCAGCAGTGTGAGCAGGGGGCAGGTCGAGCAGTACTTC. Its translation is CASSVSRGQVEQYF.